Shown below are 26 T cell receptor beta chains from a single sample sequenced in a study of spatial heterogeneity in lung cancer. Time point given: sample taken at primary tumor resection. Whole-study results and caveats: For expanded intratumoral alpha and beta TCRs, counts tracked tumor mutation counts.

TCRdb independently ran MiXCR on the 5' RACE reads; one entry per CDR3 protein. Of 5,700 or so distinct CDR3 sequences in the sample, 7.5% to 9% were seen once. No antigen has been assigned to these receptors. The material was lung tumor tissue, obtained at surgery. The origin of the receptors is a female donor with early-stage non-small cell lung cancer.

This clonotype was recorded at least ten times. The chain recombines TRBV11-2 with TRBJ2-4, with TRBD1 matching 8 bases. V lost 4 bases and J lost 8; bases outside the gene matches: 7. Looked up from germline, CDR1 is SGHAT and CDR2 is FQNNGV. The CDR3 is made up of 14 amino acids. CDR3 amino acids: CASSSQGAGDIQYF. In nucleotides, the CDR3 is TGTGCCAGCAGCTCTCAGGGGGCAGGAGACATTCAGTACTTC.

This clonotype has a count of ten or more. The CDR3 is CSATREEIADTQYF. CDR3 DNA: TGCAGTGCCACCCGCGAGGAGATTGCAGATACGCAGTATTTT. The genes are TRBV20-1 and TRBJ2-3, with D unresolved. Between the trimmed V and J ends, which lost 6 bases and 4 bases, there was a span of 17 bases. The CDR3 covers 14 residues. In germline, CDR1 is DFQATT, CDR2 SNEGSKA (reference sequence).

This chain links TRBV27 with TRBJ1-6; 8 bases line up with TRBD1. The CDR3 contains 16 residues. V shed 0 bases and J 9 bases; nucleotides not matched to a gene: 7. Germline V gene sequence: CDR1 MNHEY, CDR2 SMNVEV (reference sequence). CDR3 residues: CASSLSAGGTGSPLHF. CDR3 nucleotide sequence: TGTGCCAGCAGTTTATCGGCAGGGGGCACGGGTTCACCCCTCCACTTT.

By share, this clonotype ranks as medium-sized. The J gene is TRBJ2-5, the V gene TRBV7-9, with D unclear. V was cut by 2 bases and J by 2 bases, with 12 bases left in between. Germline V gene data show CDR1 as SEHNR and CDR2 as FQNEAQ (reference sequence). This CDR3 has 15 amino acids. Here the CDR3 DNA reads TGTGCCAGCAGCTTACTCCGGTTGAGGCAAGAGACCCAGTACTTC. Translation: CASSLLRLRQETQYF.

This clonotype is deemed medium-sized. This sequence joins TRBV7-2 and TRBJ1-2, with 7 bases lining up with TRBD1. This CDR3 region has 14 residues. Germline trimming cut 5 bases from V and 2 bases from J; bases unmatched to any gene: 5. Germline V lookup: CDR1 SGHTA, CDR2 FQGNSA. The CDR3 nucleotides read TGTGCCAGCAGCCCGGGGACAGAGAACTATGGCTACACCTTC. Translating gives CASSPGTENYGYTF.

There are many counts of this clonotype. CDR3 loop: CASSLVITVSHYYEQYF. Written as DNA, the CDR3 is TGTGCCAGCAGCTTAGTAATAACGGTATCACATTACTACGAGCAGTACTTC. The chain has TRBV7-8 and TRBJ2-7; D gene ambiguous. The V end was cut by 1 base, the J end by 3 bases, with 19 bases between. The CDR3 consists of 17 residues. Germline CDR1 SGHVS, CDR2 FQNEAQ.

This clonotype was detected many times. This rearrangement joins TRBV2 to TRBJ2-7; the D gene is possibly TRBD1 (5 bases). There are 13 residues in the CDR3. Germline loops: CDR1 SNHLY, CDR2 FYNNEI. V was pared by 3 bases and J by 6 bases, with 12 bases between. This CDR3 reads CASSDQQASEQYF. CDR3 DNA: TGTGCCAGCAGTGATCAACAGGCGTCCGAGCAGTACTTC.

This clonotype is medium-sized. This rearrangement joins TRBV28 to TRBJ2-1; 9 bases fit TRBD1. The germline CDR1 and CDR2 sequences are MDHEN and SYDVKM. With 7 bases clipped from V and 7 bases from J, the junction kept 14 bases outside the gene matches. CDR3 length equals 16 residues. The CDR3 region is CASIPRGNRGRNEQFF. The CDR3 DNA reads TGTGCCAGCATACCCCGGGGAAACAGGGGGCGGAATGAGCAGTTCTTC.

This clonotype was recorded at least ten times. The rearrangement joins TRBV5-1 to TRBJ2-5; D is tentatively TRBD1 or TRBD2 (5 bases each). V dropped 2 bases and J dropped 4 bases, with 12 bases sitting between them. CDR1 SGHRS and CDR2 YFSETQ come from the germline V gene. This CDR3 has 14 residues. The CDR3 loop reads CASSLPGRRETQYF. The DNA for the CDR3 is TGCGCCAGCAGCTTACCGGGGCGGCGAGAGACCCAGTACTTC.

This clonotype appeared many times. The chain joins TRBV2 to TRBJ2-1, with 13 bases fitting TRBD2. From germline, CDR1 is SNHLY and CDR2 FYNNEI. V trimming: 6 bases; J trimming: 4 bases; junction bases outside the gene matches: 9. This CDR3 region has 17 residues. CDR3 bases: TGTGCCAGCAGCTTCAGCGGACTAGCGGGGGTGTACAATGAGCAGTTCTTC. Encoded protein: CASSFSGLAGVYNEQFF.

This clonotype was seen many times. This chain uses TRBV7-9 with TRBJ2-7; 12 bases line up with TRBD1. V shed 5 bases, J shed 7 bases, and the junction held 6 bases outside the gene matches. Germline loops: CDR1 SEHNR, CDR2 FQNEAQ (reference sequence). The CDR3 is 14 amino acids. CDR3 sequence reads: CASSRGQGAVEQYF. DNA of the CDR3: TGTGCCAGCAGCCGGGGACAGGGGGCAGTTGAGCAGTACTTC.

This clonotype ranks as medium-sized. The J gene is TRBJ1-1, the V gene TRBV7-2, with TRBD1 matching 8 bases. The CDR3 consists of 13 residues. From germline, CDR1 is SGHTA and CDR2 FQGNSA. J gave up 11 bases and V 5 bases, and 10 bases lay outside the gene matches. CDR3 sequence: CASSANRGFVAFF. DNA of the CDR3: TGTGCCAGCAGCGCGAACAGGGGGTTCGTGGCTTTCTTT.

This clonotype came up a few times. The V gene is TRBV6-1, the J gene TRBJ1-2; no reliable D call. Trimming stripped 7 bases from V and 0 bases from J, with 9 bases between. CDR1 is MNHNS and CDR2 is SASEGT in the germline V gene. The CDR3 is made up of 13 amino acids. The CDR3 sequence is CASNEQPNYGYTF. The DNA for the CDR3 is TGTGCCAGCAACGAACAGCCTAACTATGGCTACACCTTC.

This clonotype was seen at least ten times. The V gene is TRBV7-2, the J gene TRBJ2-7; 7 positions match TRBD2. The germline CDR1 and CDR2 sequences are SGHTA and FQGNSA. This CDR3 has 14 residues. V lost 1 base, J lost 3 bases, and 3 bases stayed unmatched. The CDR3 DNA reads as TGTGCCAGCAGCTTAGTTGCGGGAGTCTACGAGCAGTACTTC. Residues: CASSLVAGVYEQYF.

The table lists this clonotype with many counts. The rearrangement joins TRBV20-1 to TRBJ2-7; D is perhaps TRBD1 (5 bases). V shed 2 bases and J shed 2 bases, with 16 bases lying between them. CDR1 is DFQATT and CDR2 is SNEGSKA in the germline V gene (reference sequence). The CDR3 consists of 15 residues. CDR3 sequence: CSARKWGSRTYEQYF. The CDR3, as DNA: TGCAGTGCTAGAAAATGGGGCAGTAGAACCTACGAGCAGTACTTC.

This clonotype was recorded many times. The chain employs TRBV5-1 and TRBJ1-2, with D tentatively TRBD1 (5 bases). Germline assignment: CDR1 SGHRS and CDR2 YFSETQ. The V and J ends lost 0 bases and 4 bases respectively, with 7 bases between them. The CDR3 extends over 13 amino acids. CDR3 DNA: TGCGCCAGCAGCTTGGAGCAGGGCTATGGCTACACCTTC. Translation gives CASSLEQGYGYTF.

This clonotype was seen at least ten times. This sequence joins TRBV6-5 and TRBJ1-2; D is undetermined. This CDR3 contains 12 residues. Germline V gene data show CDR1 as MNHEY and CDR2 as SVGAGI. Between the trimmed V and J ends, which lost 8 bases and 6 bases, there was a span of 13 bases. The CDR3: CASSVDRDGYTF. The CDR3 region has the DNA TGTGCCAGCTCCGTAGACCGAGATGGCTACACCTTC.

This clonotype was counted at least ten times. The chain joins TRBV5-1 to TRBJ2-1; 10 bases fit TRBD2. This CDR3 is built from 17 residues. Germline V gives CDR1 SGHRS, CDR2 YFSETQ. J was trimmed by 1 base and V by 5 bases; bases with no gene match: 9. CDR3 residues: CASSKRGGVISYNEQFF. DNA for the CDR3: TGCGCCAGCAGTAAGCGGGGGGGCGTAATTTCCTACAATGAGCAGTTCTTC.

This clonotype has ten or more counts. This chain links TRBV7-2 with TRBJ2-2, with 14 bases matching TRBD2. The V gene's germline CDR1 is SGHTA and CDR2 FQGNSA. Unmatched junction bases numbered 6, after V lost 8 bases and J lost 7 bases. The CDR3 has 15 residues. The CDR3: CASEGLAGAGGELFF. The CDR3, as DNA: TGTGCCAGCGAGGGACTAGCGGGAGCGGGCGGGGAGCTGTTTTTT.

The sample holds one count of this clonotype. V is TRBV20-1 and J is TRBJ1-4; TRBD1 aligns across 8 bases. V lost 0 bases and J lost 2; bases outside the gene matches: 5. CDR3 size: 16 residues. The germline V gene has CDR1 DFQATT and CDR2 SNEGSKA (reference sequence). The CDR3 region is CSARDRAGGTNEKLFF. The CDR3 DNA reads TGCAGTGCTAGAGATAGGGCAGGGGGCACTAATGAAAAACTGTTTTTT.

At least ten counts were recorded for this clonotype. The chain is built from TRBV20-1 and TRBJ2-7, with D perhaps TRBD2 (5 bases). Per germline, CDR1 DFQATT and CDR2 SNEGSKA (reference sequence). Trimming pared 3 bases from V and 3 bases from J, leaving 18 bases between. The CDR3 covers 15 residues. CDR3 DNA sequence: TGCAGTGCTAGGGGCCTGGGCGGGCGAGACTACGAGCAGTACTTC. It translates to CSARGLGGRDYEQYF.

This clonotype was seen many times. V is TRBV2 and J is TRBJ2-5; tentatively, D is TRBD1 (5 bases). V was shortened by 6 bases and J by 4 bases, with 9 bases between the two germline ends. Germline CDR1 SNHLY, CDR2 FYNNEI. The CDR3 length is 12 residues. The CDR3 coding sequence is TGTGCCAGCAGAGGGGTCAGAGAGACCCAGTACTTC. It encodes CASRGVRETQYF. Complete variable domain (other parts from reference TRBV2 and TRBJ2-5): EPEVTQTPSHQVTQMGQEVILRCVPISNHLYFYWYRQILGQKVEFLVSFYNNEISEKSEIFDDQFSVERPDGSNFTLKIRSTKLEDSAMYFCASRGVRETQYFGPGTRLLVL.

In its sample, this clonotype was seen many times. The chain is built from TRBV27 and TRBJ1-2, with D possibly TRBD1 on 5 matching bases. Germline-derived CDR1 and CDR2 are MNHEY and SMNVEV (reference sequence). Trimming removed 3 bases from V and 7 bases from J, with 15 bases in between. This CDR3 is built from 14 residues. The CDR3 loop reads CASSFKTGAGGYTF. Here the CDR3 DNA reads TGTGCCAGCAGTTTCAAGACTGGGGCTGGTGGCTACACCTTC.

In this sample, this clonotype turned up many times. This chain connects TRBV12-3 or TRBV12-4 to TRBJ1-1; TRBD1 matches 8 bases. The CDR3 loop spans 15 amino acids. The junction had 6 bases not matched to a gene; V was cut back by 5 bases and J by 1 base. The CDR3 reads CASSPSTGANTEAFF. In nucleotides, the CDR3 is TGTGCCAGCAGTCCATCGACAGGGGCGAACACTGAAGCTTTCTTT.

By share of the sample, this clonotype is medium-sized. The CDR3 spells CASSSPPDTQYF. In DNA, the CDR3 is TGTGCCAGCAGTTCCCCCCCGGATACGCAGTATTTT. This chain links TRBV27 with TRBJ2-3; D is ambiguous. This CDR3 has 12 amino acids. With 4 bases removed from V and 6 bases from J, the gap between germline ends came to 8 bases. Germline assignment: CDR1 MNHEY and CDR2 SMNVEV (reference sequence).

This clonotype is medium-sized by share. The chain combines TRBV12-3 or TRBV12-4 with TRBJ2-1, with D possibly being TRBD2 (6 bases). The CDR3 length is 15 residues. V was pared by 7 bases and J by 0 bases, with 13 bases between. CDR3: CASTMDGGSYNEQFF. CDR3 DNA: TGTGCCAGCACTATGGACGGGGGCTCCTACAATGAGCAGTTCTTC.